The 3 T cell receptor beta chains below come from one sample, sequenced in a study of blood T cell repertoires in COVID-19. Method: immunoSEQ multiplex PCR; TCRdb's copy keeps in-frame clones and lacks some. The sample has about 170,000 clones; roughly 86% are singletons. Sample: peripheral blood. The receptor source for this set is a woman of 80 years or more with COVID-19, enrolled during active disease.

The chain couples TRBV7-2 to TRBJ2-1; D not resolved. The CDR3 covers 17 residues. Trimming removed 1 base from V and 2 bases from J, with 15 bases in between. From germline, CDR1 is SGHTA and CDR2 FQGNSA. CDR3 in DNA: TGTGCCAGCAGCTTAGACGGTCTGGAGAGGACCTACAATGAGCAGTTCTTC. Protein product: CASSLDGLERTYNEQFF.

The chain uses TRBV7-2 and TRBJ1-1, with D perhaps TRBD1 (6 bases). The CDR3 loop spans 14 amino acids. V gave up 1 base and J gave up 0 bases, with 6 bases separating them. Germline V gene sequence: CDR1 SGHTA, CDR2 FQGNSA. The CDR3 loop is CASSLGTVNTEAFF. CDR3 bases: TGTGCCAGCAGCTTAGGGACAGTGAACACTGAAGCTTTCTTT.

The count of this clone is one. V is TRBV28 and J is TRBJ2-7, with TRBD1 as a possible D gene (6 bases). Germline-derived CDR1 and CDR2 are MDHEN and SYDVKM. This CDR3 is 13 amino acids long. Deletions cut 2 bases from V and 2 bases from J, with 7 bases between. The CDR3 loop reads CASSLTGPYEQYF. Here the CDR3 DNA reads TGTGCCAGCAGTTTAACAGGGCCCTACGAGCAGTACTTC.